In this sample, the clone carrying this TCR beta chain turned up a few times. The antigen is not known. One junction end disagrees with the germline gene, perhaps due to a read error. Libraries of TCR beta came from iRepertoire HTBI primers plus Arm-PCR of CDR3 regions. TCRdb fed the multiplex PCR reads into MiXCR, producing one record per CDR3 protein. In the table there are roughly 560,000 distinct CDR3 sequences, around 15% of which are singletons. Germline V gene data show CDR1 as SGHVS and CDR2 as FNYEAQ. The CDR3 extends over 15 amino acids. The time point denotes: newly diagnosed GD, antithyroid drugs for less than 3 months. Construction of the TCR library relied on RNA isolated from PBMCs. Diagnosis followed American Thyroid Association guidelines for Graves' disease. The record originates from a study of regulatory T cells in long-lasting Graves disease. Study results and caveats: Persistent Graves' patients had lower TCR diversity than newly diagnosed ones.

The same data also went into a second study, on T cells in Graves' hyperthyroidism and ophthalmopathy. This second study notes: During a first-round RT-PCR of the TCR CDR3, the HTBI primer set was used. The model foresaw ophthalmopathy a median approximately 6.1 months prior to onset.

The receptor comes from a woman aged 35-60 years with Graves disease. The V and J genes are TRBV7-6 and TRBJ2-2; 11 bases fit TRBD2. The starting material was peripheral blood mononuclear cells (PBMCs), obtained at new diagnosis, from a patient treated with antithyroid drugs. CDR3 in amino acids: CASSLAGGSTGELFF. DNA of the CDR3: TGTGCCAGCAGCCTAGCGGGGGGCAGCACCGGGGAGCTGTTTTTT.